Presented here are 2 T cell receptor beta chains from one specimen sequenced in a study of breast tumors, draining lymph nodes, adjacent tissues. The lymph nodes were axillary draining lymph nodes from breast cancer patients. A single record per CDR3 protein comes from TCRdb applying MiXCR to the multiplex PCR reads. There are approximately 230,000 distinct CDR3 sequences in the sample; 30% to 35% occur only once, and about 3.9% lies in the top ten. The material sequenced was axillary lymph node tissue. These receptors originate from a female donor with breast cancer. Some clones in this sample may be carry-over from other donors' samples.

This clonotype has ten or more counts. The DNA of the CDR3 is TGCAGTGCCAATCAGGGAGGTAAAGGAGAAAAACTGTTTTTT. Translation gives CSANQGGKGEKLFF. The genes are TRBV20-1 and TRBJ1-4; D possibly corresponds to TRBD1 (5 bases). V lost 6 bases and J 8 bases, leaving 19 bases between the germline ends. The CDR3 extends over 14 amino acids. The germline V gene has CDR1 DFQATT and CDR2 SNEGSKA (reference sequence).

This clonotype was detected many times. This chain uses TRBV7-9 with TRBJ1-4; tentative D call: TRBD1 (6 bases). The V gene lost 4 bases and the J gene lost 10 bases, with 19 bases spanning the gap. The germline CDR1 and CDR2 sequences are SEHNR and FQNEAQ (reference sequence). The CDR3 is 15 residues long. CDR3 nucleotides: TGTGCCAGCAGCTCCTCAGGGGTGGATAAGGGAAAACTGTTTTTT. Translating gives CASSSSGVDKGKLFF.